There are a few counts of the clone carrying this T cell receptor beta chain. What it binds is not known. This sample was included in a study of cytomegalovirus exposure and HLA in healthy donors. Findings and limits, study-wide: Later on, a genetic analysis was performed. It linked a missense variant in DCLRE1C with V- and J-gene trimming of TCR beta. Listed as cytomegalovirus-associated were over 150 TCR beta chains.

PCR was performed using 60 Vbeta and 13 Jbeta primers. Repertoires were generated with immunoSEQ multiplex PCR, while TCRdb's copy carries only in-frame clones and drops some. The data contain 110,000 to 150,000 clones, over 60% of them singletons. CDR1 and CDR2 from the germline V gene are LGHNA and YNFKEQ. V gave up 4 bases and J gave up 0 bases, with 12 bases separating them. The CDR3 extends over 15 amino acids. The sequenced material came from PBMCs. This sequence joins TRBV4-2 and TRBJ1-1; TRBD1 might be the D (5 bases). The sequence was obtained from a female donor in good health and CMV-seronegative. Here the CDR3 DNA reads TGTGCCAGCAGCCCAGAGACAGTGATGAACACTGAAGCTTTCTTT. Translated: CASSPETVMNTEAFF.